This is a list of T cell receptor beta chains from one sample in a study of siplizumab effects on memory and regulatory T cells. Profiling relied on immunoSEQ multiplex PCR, and the TCRdb table lists in-frame clones only, not all of them. The sample yields fewer than 110,000 clones, about 93% seen once. The material sequenced was non-Treg CD4+ T cells sorted from blood. The receptors derive from a human donor in good health. The CDR3 runs from the conserved cysteine through the conserved F or W. D genes are given only for firm matches. The size entry is marked missing in some rows and otherwise reads once, few, many or a size class.

v_call	clone_size	j_call	d_call	cdr3_nt	cdr3_aa
TRBV21-1	NA	TRBJ1-1	NA	TGTGCCCACTCCATTAGGCAGGCGAGGTGGGGTGCGAACACTGAAGCTTTCTTT	CAHSIRQARWGANTEAFF
TRBV28	once	TRBJ2-3	NA	TGTGCCAGCAGCACACCTGGGCTAGCGATCCAGGTGAATACGCAGTATTTT	CASSTPGLAIQVNTQYF
TRBV6-1	NA	TRBJ1-2	NA	TGTGCCAGCAGTGATCCCAGGGGAAGGGGTGGCCGTTATGGCTACACCTTC	CASSDPRGRGGRYGYTF
TRBV7-2	NA	TRBJ2-1	NA	TGTGCCAGCAGCTCACCGGGTGAGCAGTTCTTC	CASSSPGEQFF
TRBV6-6	NA	TRBJ1-2	NA	TGTGCCAGCAGTTCCCCAAAGGGGCATGGCTACACCTTC	CASSSPKGHGYTF
TRBV6-5	NA	TRBJ2-7	TRBD1	TGTGCCAGCAGCAGGACAGGGCTGGACGAGCAGTACTTC	CASSRTGLDEQYF
TRBV7-2	NA	TRBJ1-2	NA	TGTGCCAGCAGCCCGGGGGGCAGGGTGAACTATGGCTACACCTTC	CASSPGGRVNYGYTF
TRBV4-1	once	TRBJ2-7	TRBD2	TGCGCCAGCAGCCAAGGACTAGCCGGATTCTACGAGCAGTACTTC	CASSQGLAGFYEQYF
TRBV12-5	NA	TRBJ2-1	NA	TGTGCTAGTGGCCCCGGGAGTTCCTACAATGAGCAGTTCTTC	CASGPGSSYNEQFF
TRBV28	NA	TRBJ1-1	NA	TGTGCCAGCAGCCCAGAGGCTCCACGCCAGGCTTTCTTT	CASSPEAPRQAFF
TRBV30	NA	TRBJ1-1	NA	TGTGCCTGGAGTTCAATCGGACATTCGGCTGAAGCTTTCTTT	CAWSSIGHSAEAFF
TRBV9	few	TRBJ1-2	NA	TGTGCCAGCAGCGTAGAGGGCTATGGCTACACCTTC	CASSVEGYGYTF
TRBV7-2	once	TRBJ1-5	NA	TGTGCCAGCAGCTACAATAGCAATCAGCCCCAGCATTTT	CASSYNSNQPQHF
TRBV19	NA	TRBJ1-4	TRBD1	TGTGCCAGTAGGACCACAGGGGCAACTAATGAAAAACTGTTTTTT	CASRTTGATNEKLFF
TRBV5-1	NA	TRBJ1-2	NA	TGCGCCAGCAGCCCGGTTCCCGCCTATGGCTACACCTTC	CASSPVPAYGYTF
TRBV5-1	NA	TRBJ1-3	NA	TGCGCCAGCAGCCCAATAACAAGCTCTGGAAACACCATATATTTT	CASSPITSSGNTIYF
TRBV5-1	NA	TRBJ2-3	TRBD2	TGCGCCAGCAGCTTGGAGCAGGGAGGGACAGATACGCAGTATTTT	CASSLEQGGTDTQYF
TRBV11-3	NA	TRBJ2-1	TRBD2	TGTGCCAGCAGCTTAGATCTAATGGGGACTAGCGACAATGAGCAGTTCTTC	CASSLDLMGTSDNEQFF
TRBV19	NA	TRBJ1-5	TRBD1	TGTGCCAGTACCGAGACAGGGGGCTATAATCAGCCCCAGCATTTT	CASTETGGYNQPQHF
TRBV19	NA	TRBJ1-6	NA	TGTGCCAGTAGCCTCCGGGGGGTTTTGTCACCCCTCCACTTT	CASSLRGVLSPLHF
TRBV28	NA	TRBJ2-5	NA	TGTGCCAGCAGTTTAGGATTGCAGGACGGACCGCAGGAGACCCAGTACTTC	CASSLGLQDGPQETQYF
TRBV6-5	few	TRBJ2-5	NA	TGTGCCAGCAGTTACGAGAGGGGGCGGGGAGAGACCCAGTACTTC	CASSYERGRGETQYF
TRBV6-5	NA	TRBJ2-3	NA	TGTGCCAGCAGTAGGGGGACTTTCACAGATACGCAGTATTTT	CASSRGTFTDTQYF
TRBV9	NA	TRBJ2-7	TRBD2	TGTGCCAGCAGCGTAGGACTAGCTGGGTACGAGCAGTACTTC	CASSVGLAGYEQYF
TRBV28	NA	TRBJ1-5	TRBD1	TGTGCCAGCAGTCCCCCCGGGACAGGGCCGTATCAGCCCCAGCATTTT	CASSPPGTGPYQPQHF
TRBV15	NA	TRBJ2-3	TRBD2	TGTGCCACCAGCAGAGTTAGTAGCGGGATGGGAGATACGCAGTATTTT	CATSRVSSGMGDTQYF
TRBV7-2	NA	TRBJ2-7	TRBD1	TGTGCCAGCAGCCCACGGACAGGGGACTTCGAGCAGTACTTC	CASSPRTGDFEQYF
TRBV5-5	NA	TRBJ1-1	NA	TGTGCCAGCAGCTTCGCACAGCTGACTGAAGCTTTCTTT	CASSFAQLTEAFF
TRBV4-3	once	TRBJ1-2	NA	TGCGCCAGCAGCCAAGGGAGTACAGGGATGGACTATGGCTACACCTTC	CASSQGSTGMDYGYTF
TRBV27	NA	TRBJ1-4	NA	TGTGCCAGCAGTCCCCGCGGTGAAAAACTGTTTTTT	CASSPRGEKLFF
TRBV5-8	NA	TRBJ2-4	NA	TGTGCCAGCAGCCGCCCGCCAGGGGCCAAAAACATTCAGTACTTC	CASSRPPGAKNIQYF
TRBV5-1	NA	TRBJ1-2	NA	TGCGCCAGCAGAAGGGCTGAGGGTAACTATGGCTACACCTTC	CASRRAEGNYGYTF